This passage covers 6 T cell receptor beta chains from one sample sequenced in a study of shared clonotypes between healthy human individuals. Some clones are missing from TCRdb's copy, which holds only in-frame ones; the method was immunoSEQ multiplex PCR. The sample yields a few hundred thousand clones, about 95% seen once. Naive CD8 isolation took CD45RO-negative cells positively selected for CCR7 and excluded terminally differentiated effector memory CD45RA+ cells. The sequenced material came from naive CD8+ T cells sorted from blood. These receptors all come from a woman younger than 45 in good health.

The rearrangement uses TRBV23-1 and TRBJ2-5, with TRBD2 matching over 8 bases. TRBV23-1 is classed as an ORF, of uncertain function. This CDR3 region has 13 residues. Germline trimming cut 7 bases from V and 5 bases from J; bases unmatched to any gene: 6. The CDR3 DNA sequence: TGCGCCAGCATTCGAGCGGGAGATGAGACCCAGTACTTC. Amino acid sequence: CASIRAGDETQYF.

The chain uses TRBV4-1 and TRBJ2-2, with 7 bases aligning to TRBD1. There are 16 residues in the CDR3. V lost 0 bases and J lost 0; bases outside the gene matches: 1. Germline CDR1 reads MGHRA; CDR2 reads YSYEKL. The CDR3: CASSQEQGSNTGELFF. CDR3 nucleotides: TGCGCCAGCAGCCAAGAACAGGGGTCGAACACCGGGGAGCTGTTTTTT.

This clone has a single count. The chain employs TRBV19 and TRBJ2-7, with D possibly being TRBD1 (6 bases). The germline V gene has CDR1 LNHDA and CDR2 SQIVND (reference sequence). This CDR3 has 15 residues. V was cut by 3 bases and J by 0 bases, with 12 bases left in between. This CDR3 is CASSIGGQSSYEQYF. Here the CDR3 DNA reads TGTGCCAGTAGTATTGGCGGACAGAGCTCCTACGAGCAGTACTTC.

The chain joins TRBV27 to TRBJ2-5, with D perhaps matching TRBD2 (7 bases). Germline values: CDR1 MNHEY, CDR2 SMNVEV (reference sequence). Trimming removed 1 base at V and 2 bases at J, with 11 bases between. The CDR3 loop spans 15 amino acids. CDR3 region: CASSLWGGPQETQYF. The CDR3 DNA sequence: TGTGCCAGCAGTTTATGGGGGGGCCCACAAGAGACCCAGTACTTC.

Here the CDR3 reads CASSRAGRAEAFF. The CDR3 bases are TGTGCCAGCAGCCGGGCGGGGAGGGCTGAAGCTTTCTTT. V is TRBV21-1 and J is TRBJ1-1. TRBV21-1 counts as a pseudogene. CDR3 length: 13 amino acids.

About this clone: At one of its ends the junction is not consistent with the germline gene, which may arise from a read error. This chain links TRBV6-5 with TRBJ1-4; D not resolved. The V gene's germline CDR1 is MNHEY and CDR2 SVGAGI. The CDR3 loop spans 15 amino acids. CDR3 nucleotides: TGTGCCAGCAACACGATAGTGGAAACTAATGAAGAACTGTTTTTT. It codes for CASNTIVETNEELFF.